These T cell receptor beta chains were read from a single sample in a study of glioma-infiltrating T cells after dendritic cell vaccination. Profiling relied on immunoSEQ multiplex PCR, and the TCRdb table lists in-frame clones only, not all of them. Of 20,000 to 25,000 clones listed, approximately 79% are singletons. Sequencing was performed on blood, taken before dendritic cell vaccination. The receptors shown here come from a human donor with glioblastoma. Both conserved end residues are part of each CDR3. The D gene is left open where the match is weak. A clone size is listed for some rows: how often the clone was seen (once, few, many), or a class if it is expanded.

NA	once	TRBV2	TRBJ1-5	TGTGCCAGCCGGAGGGTGGGATGGGATCAGCCCCAGCATTTT	CASRRVGWDQPQHF
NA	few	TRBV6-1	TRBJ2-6	TGTGCCAGCAGTGACAACTCTGGGGCCAACGTCCTGACTTTC	CASSDNSGANVLTF
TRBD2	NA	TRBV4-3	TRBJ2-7	TGCGCCAGCAGCCAAGATGGGAGGGAGCCCTACGAGCAGTACTTC	CASSQDGREPYEQYF
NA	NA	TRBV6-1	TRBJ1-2	TGTGCCAGCAGTGAATTCCGGGATAACTATGGCTACACCTTC	CASSEFRDNYGYTF
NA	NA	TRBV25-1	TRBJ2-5	TGTGCCAGCAGTGACCTACTAGTCGGGGAGACCCAGTACTTC	CASSDLLVGETQYF
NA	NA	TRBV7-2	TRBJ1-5	TGTGCCAGCAGCAATTCAGGGAATCAGCCCCAGCATTTT	CASSNSGNQPQHF
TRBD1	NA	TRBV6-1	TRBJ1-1	TGTGCCAGCAGTCTACAGGGGATCGCTGAAGCTTTCTTT	CASSLQGIAEAFF
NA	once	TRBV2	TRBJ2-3	TGTGCCAGCATTGGCAGCACAGATACGCAGTATTTT	CASIGSTDTQYF
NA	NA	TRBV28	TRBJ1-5	TGTGCCAGCAGTTTCCCCGCGGCCCAGCATTTT	CASSFPAAQHF
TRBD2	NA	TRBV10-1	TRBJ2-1	TGCGCCAGCAAATTAGCGGGTTACCTCTACAATGAGCAGTTCTTC	CASKLAGYLYNEQFF
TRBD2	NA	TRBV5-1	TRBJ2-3	TGCGCCAGCAGCCCGGGGACTAGCGGCACAGATACGCAGTATTTT	CASSPGTSGTDTQYF
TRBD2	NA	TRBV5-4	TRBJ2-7	TGTGCCAGCAGCGATGAGGGGTGGGGAGGGGTCCACGAGCAGTACTTC	CASSDEGWGGVHEQYF
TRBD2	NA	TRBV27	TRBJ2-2	TGTGCCAGCAGTTTATGGGCTAGCGGGAGTCCGAACACCGGGGAGCTGTTTTTT	CASSLWASGSPNTGELFF
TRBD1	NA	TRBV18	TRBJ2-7	TGTGCCAGCTCACCACTCGGGACAGGTAGCTCCTACGAGCAGTACTTC	CASSPLGTGSSYEQYF
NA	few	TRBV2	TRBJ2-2	TGTGCCAGCGCTCGCGGGACAGACACCGGGGAGCTGTTTTTT	CASARGTDTGELFF
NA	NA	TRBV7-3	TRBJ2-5	TGTGCCAGCAGTTACGATGGGACATCGAAAGAGACCCAGTACTTC	CASSYDGTSKETQYF
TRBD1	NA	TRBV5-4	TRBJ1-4	TGTGCCAGCAGTTCACAGGGGGCCGGTAATGAAAAACTGTTTTTT	CASSSQGAGNEKLFF
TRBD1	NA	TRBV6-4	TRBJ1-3	TGTGCCAGCAGTGACCCGCTACGGACAGGGACTGGAAACACCATATATTTT	CASSDPLRTGTGNTIYF
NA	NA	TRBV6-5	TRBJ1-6	TGTGCCAGCAGGACCGGGACAAAGAATTCACCCCTCCACTTT	CASRTGTKNSPLHF
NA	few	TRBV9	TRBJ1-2	TGTGCCAGCAGCGGTTACAGCAACGGCTACACCTTC	CASSGYSNGYTF
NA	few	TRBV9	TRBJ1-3	TGTGCCAGCAGCGTAGATGGCAGGGGTTATGGAAACACCATATATTTT	CASSVDGRGYGNTIYF
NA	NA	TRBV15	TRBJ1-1	TGTGCCACCAGCAGAGAGAGGCTCATCAACACTGAAGCTTTCTTT	CATSRERLINTEAFF
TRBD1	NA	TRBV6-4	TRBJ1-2	TGTGCCAGCAGTGACTCAGCCCGGGACAGCGTCCTCACCTTC	CASSDSARDSVLTF
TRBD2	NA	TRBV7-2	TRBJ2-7	TGTGCCAGCAGCTTGACTAGCGGATCCTACGAGCAGTACTTC	CASSLTSGSYEQYF
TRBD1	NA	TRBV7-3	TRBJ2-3	TGTGCCAGCAGCCCTGGGACAGCTCGGGATACGCAGTATTTT	CASSPGTARDTQYF
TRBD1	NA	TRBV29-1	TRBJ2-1	TGCAGCGTTGAGTTAGGGGGCGGTGAGCAGTTCTTC	CSVELGGGEQFF
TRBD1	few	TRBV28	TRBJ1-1	TGTGCCAGCAGGGGGACAGGAAACACTGAAGCTTTCTTT	CASRGTGNTEAFF
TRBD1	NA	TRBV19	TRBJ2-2	TGTGCCAGTAGTAAGGGGACAGGGGGCGGCGGGGAGCTGTTTTTT	CASSKGTGGGGELFF
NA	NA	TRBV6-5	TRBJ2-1	TGTGCCAGCGGATCAACGGAGGTAAATGAGCAGTTCTTC	CASGSTEVNEQFF
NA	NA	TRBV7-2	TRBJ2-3	TGTGCCAGCAGCCCGACAAGAGATACGCAGTATTTT	CASSPTRDTQYF
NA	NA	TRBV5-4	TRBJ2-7	TGTGCCAGCACCATGGAGGATGCCTACGAGCAGTACTTC	CASTMEDAYEQYF
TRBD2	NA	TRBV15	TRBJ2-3	TGTGCCGCCAGCAGAGGAAACAAAGCGGGGGCCCCACGGGGTACGCAGTATTTT	CAASRGNKAGAPRGTQYF
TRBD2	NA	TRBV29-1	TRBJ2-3	TGCAGCGTTGAATCGGGACTAGGTTTAGCAGATACGCAGTATTTT	CSVESGLGLADTQYF
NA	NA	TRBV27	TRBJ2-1	TGTGCCAGCAGTTTATTCTCGTACAATGAGCAGTTCTTC	CASSLFSYNEQFF
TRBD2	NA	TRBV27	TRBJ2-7	TGTGCCAGCAGTCCTCCAGCGGGGGCCAAATACGAGCAGTACTTC	CASSPPAGAKYEQYF
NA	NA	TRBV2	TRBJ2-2	TGTGCCAGCAGTCCGATTCCCCCCAGGGACACCGGGGAGCTGTTTTTT	CASSPIPPRDTGELFF
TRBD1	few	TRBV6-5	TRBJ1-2	TGTGCCAGCAGGTCCACAGGGGGTTATGGCTACACCTTC	CASRSTGGYGYTF
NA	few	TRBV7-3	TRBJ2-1	TGTGCCAGCAGCCCAATCCCCTTCTCCGCACTGCAGTTCTTC	CASSPIPFSALQFF
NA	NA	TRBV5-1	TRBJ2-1	TGCGCCAGCAGCTTGTCGAGCTCCTACAATGAGCAGTTCTTC	CASSLSSSYNEQFF
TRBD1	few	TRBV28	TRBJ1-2	TGTGCCAGCAGCAGGGGGCGCGGCTATGGCTACACCTTC	CASSRGRGYGYTF